This TCR beta chain was found in a study of T cells after yellow fever vaccination. Broader study findings: In post-booster samples, most primary-vaccination clones reappeared (about 95% CD4, nearly 90% CD8). High-abundance clonotypes from the bulk population could contaminate FACS-sorted repertoires. The appearance of a small share of clonotypes in both CD4 and CD8 compartments was observed. The secondary response was weaker, and its peak arrived faster, on day 5 versus 15.

Concerning this clonotype: What it binds is not known.

TCRdb reprocessed the 5' RACE reads with MiXCR, giving one entry per CDR3 protein. The sample has under 550,000 distinct CDR3 sequences, 21% seen once; the top ten hold 15% to 20%. The CDR3 is 15 residues long. CDR1 and CDR2 from the germline V gene are SGHRS and YFSETQ. V dropped 0 bases and J dropped 4 bases, with 13 bases sitting between them. The chain joins TRBV5-1 to TRBJ1-1; TRBD1 is a possible D gene (6 bases). This clonotype originated in a man between 18 and 35 years old who received the YFV17D yellow fever vaccine. The input for sequencing was PBMCs, taken about 20 days after the first yellow fever vaccination. CDR3 in DNA: TGCGCCAGCAGCTTGGATAGGGGGTTGGGCACTGAAGCTTTCTTT. Its protein is CASSLDRGLGTEAFF.